The present T cell receptor (beta chain) was sequenced within a study of human T cells and chemical hapten exposure. Time point indicated: pre-sensitization, week 0. Treatment meaning: therapeutic diphenylcyclopropenone sensitization with weekly scalp DPC. One entry per CDR3 protein results from TCRdb running MiXCR on the RACE reads. Of about 87,000 distinct CDR3 sequences listed, 8% to 10% were seen once; the top ten hold 3.6%. The CDR3 runs to 13 residues. The germline V gene has CDR1 SGHRS and CDR2 YFSETQ. V was cut by 1 base and J by 2 bases, with 7 bases left in between. This clonotype was recorded at least ten times.

This sequence was found in a woman aged 40 to 50 with alopecia areata. Some clones in this sample may be carry-over from other donors' samples. The chain employs TRBV5-1 and TRBJ2-7, with no clear D. Sample: whole blood, taken in connection with sensitization to the hapten diphenylcyclopropenone (DPC). CDR3 in amino acids: CASSLQSPYEQYF. CDR3 nucleotide sequence: TGCGCCAGCAGCTTGCAATCCCCCTACGAGCAGTACTTC.